This T cell receptor beta chain was profiled in a study of cytomegalovirus exposure and HLA in healthy donors. The CDR3 has 17 amino acids. CDR1 and CDR2 from the germline V gene are SGHTA and FQGNSA. V dropped 5 bases and J dropped 4; count of bases not matched to a gene: 14. Only a few counts were recorded for this clone. Use of 60 Vbeta and 13 Jbeta primers characterized the PCR. Assay: immunoSEQ multiplex PCR; the TCRdb copy retains only in-frame clones and omits some. Found here are about 160,000 clones, 82% of them singletons; the top ten hold approximately 1.4%. The sequence was obtained from a girl aged 5-17 years in good health and CMV-seropositive. The rearrangement uses TRBV7-2 and TRBJ1-2; the match to TRBD1 covers 9 bases. Sequenced material: PBMCs. CDR3 coding DNA: TGTGCCAGCAGCCGAACAGGGGGCGCGCAGAGAGCCTATGGCTACACCTTC. Its translation is CASSRTGGAQRAYGYTF.